This T cell receptor (beta chain) comes out of a study of blood T cell repertoires in COVID-19. For the study at large: From T cells, B-cell-depleted T cells, or PBMCs came the material, which was cDNA or gDNA.

Enrollees, about 18 to 89 years old, lived in approximately 25 US areas. Clinical histories supplied by participants themselves formed the basis of cohort assignment. This CDR3 is 15 amino acids long. Trimming took off 1 base at V and 1 base at J, with 10 bases between the two ends. Germline-derived CDR1 and CDR2 are SGHVS and FQNEAQ. Authors' processing steps: Amplifying reference gene primers gave estimates of nucleated cell counts. Sequencing was performed with immunoSEQ multiplex PCR; in TCRdb, only in-frame clones are kept and a portion is missing. That table is the source of V, J and clone size, and D and trimming were worked out from the DNA. The sample holds hundreds of thousands of clones, roughly 91% seen once.

This rearrangement joins TRBV7-8 to TRBJ1-2; D is undetermined. The source is a young woman who had recovered from COVID-19. The sample taken for sequencing was PBMCs or T cells enriched from blood (not recorded which). Here the CDR3 reads CASSLGAQNNYGYTF. Here the CDR3 DNA reads TGTGCCAGCAGCTTAGGGGCACAGAATAACTATGGCTACACCTTC.